This T cell receptor (beta chain) was captured in a study of tumor and adjacent non-tumor tissue in lung cancer (dated by TCRdb to 2016 to 2019). Context from the whole study: The cohort included around twelve adenocarcinoma, 2 squamous cell carcinoma and 1 small cell lung cancer patients. Over 25 paired specimens, one tumor and one normal lung sample per patient, were profiled by TCRbeta CDR3 sequencing. The study compared bulk TCRbeta repertoires from lung tumor tissue and matched distant non-tumor lung tissue of approximately 14 lung cancer patients. In total, sequencing yielded 125,075,908 productive TCRbeta reads, which works out to an average of about 4.2 million reads per sample. Ages among the roughly 15 patients ranged from about 31 to 76 years, there were some 10 men and 5 women, and disease was at TNM stage I to III. General study outcomes and caveats: Only approximately 16 patients were included in the cohort, and the need for larger samples and more detailed clinical data was noted by the authors. The top 100 clones made up a significantly larger cumulative share of the repertoire in normal lung than in tumor tissue. TCR diversity (inverse Simpson) was significantly higher in tumor than in normal lung tissue (roughly 430 vs 170, P = 0.0075, Mann-Whitney U test). Peripheral blood was not sequenced, so blood TCRbeta repertoires in these lung cancer patients were not examined. The sequencing platform is not named in the methods, and unique molecular identifiers are not mentioned. Significantly higher TCR diversity was found in younger patients, and higher tumor TCR diversity was associated with shorter overall and disease-free survival.

Bulk unsorted tissue served as the source for RNA extraction, and RNA quality was assessed using a NanoDrop ND-1000 and an Agilent 2100. Distant non-tumor tissue taken more than 3 cm from the tumor edge was used as the normal lung sample. Newly diagnosed lung cancer patients without prior chemotherapy who had been admitted for thoracic surgery in China between August and November 2014 were enrolled as donors. The study excluded patients who had received radiotherapy or chemotherapy before or who had another cancer at the same time. Pieces of surgical tissue measuring about 1-2 cm3 were kept in RNAlater solution and held at -80 degrees C until needed. Libraries were prepared through multiplex PCR. The data were produced on an Illumina HiSeq 2500. TCRbeta libraries were constructed through three rounds of nested PCR with primers (Table S4) according to protocols modified from ARM-PCR. PCR products of 200-500 bp were gel-excised and purified with the QIAquick gel extraction kit before sequencing. The study's processing was this. Trimmomatic was used to clean the reads, FLASH was used to merge the reads into complete CDR3 sequences, and MiTCR was used to assign the reads to V(D)J germline segments. VDJtools was used to compute clonal diversity as the inverse Simpson's index. In-frame sequences without a premature stop codon were defined as productive reads. TCRdb's own reprocessing of the public reads used fastp at Q25 and MiXCR and kept productive beta chains. Duplicate CDR3 protein sequences are folded into a single record with the most common DNA and genes. These V and J calls derive from TCRdb rather than the authors' analysis. The sample has under 45,000 distinct CDR3 sequences on record, 60% of them singletons. Less than 55% of the sample rests with the top ten.

As to this clonotype: No cognate antigen has been identified for it. No base quality values were provided; no much bigger clone lies one nucleotide off.

Counted from cysteine to phenylalanine, this CDR3 has 17 amino acids. Only the CDR3 part of the read is kept: 51 bases, read in frame from the first base. Compared with germline, V lacks 3 bases and J lacks 2 bases; bases without a gene match: 9. The germline V gene provides CDR1 KGHDR and CDR2 SFDVKD. This receptor was obtained from a man aged 50-59 years with non-small cell lung cancer. The chain uses TRBV24-1 and TRBJ2-1, with 7 junctional bases fitting TRBD2. The sequencing sample was made of distant non-tumor lung tissue. CDR3 sequence: CATSDPFSAGAYNEQFF. The DNA is TGTGCCACCAGTGATCCCTTTTCGGCGGGGGCCTACAATGAGCAGTTCTTC.